These T cell receptor beta chains were read from a single sample in a study of cytomegalovirus exposure and HLA in healthy donors. Generated by immunoSEQ multiplex PCR, the TCRdb table keeps only in-frame clones and is missing some. The sample comprises 110,000 or so clones, about 80% of which are singletons, and 7.7% rests with the top ten. Sequences were obtained from PBMCs. The source is a woman aged 45-65 years in good health and CMV-seropositive. CDR3s include the opening cysteine and the closing phenylalanine or tryptophan. A D gene is named only where the DNA matches it firmly. Expanded clones are given a class, and other clones once, few, many or no size at all.

J,D,V,size,CDR3,DNA
TRBJ2-5,.,TRBV6-1,.,CASSRLVPGTQYF,TGTGCCAGCAGCCGTCTAGTCCCCGGGACCCAGTACTTC
TRBJ2-1,TRBD2,TRBV15,.,CATSRDRLAGAMVQFF,TGTGCCACCAGCAGAGATCGCTTAGCGGGGGCTATGGTGCAGTTCTTC
TRBJ2-1,.,TRBV9,few,CASSPLRGSGSGGYEQFF,TGTGCCAGCAGCCCACTTAGAGGAAGCGGCTCCGGGGGATATGAGCAGTTCTTC
TRBJ1-2,.,TRBV19,.,CASSIGGRRGGYTF,TGTGCCAGTAGTATTGGAGGGAGAAGGGGAGGCTACACCTTC
TRBJ1-4,.,TRBV21-1,once,CASSKGGRGPPTNEKLFF,TGTGCCAGCAGCAAAGGAGGTAGGGGGCCCCCAACTAATGAAAAACTGTTTTTT
TRBJ2-4,.,TRBV2,.,CASSEPGGFKNSQYF,TGTGCCAGCAGTGAACCAGGGGGGTTCAAAAACAGTCAGTACTTC
TRBJ2-1,TRBD2,TRBV6-1,.,CASSLRAGSAEQFF,TGTGCCAGCAGTTTACGAGCGGGGTCGGCAGAGCAGTTCTTC
TRBJ2-3,TRBD2,TRBV5-4,.,CASSTGTSGSADTQYF,TGTGCCAGCAGCACCGGGACTAGCGGGAGCGCAGATACGCAGTATTTT
TRBJ1-1,.,TRBV19,few,CASSIGQGSTEAFF,TGTGCCAGTAGTATAGGCCAGGGGAGCACTGAAGCTTTCTTT
TRBJ2-5,TRBD2,TRBV4-1,.,CASSQAREGGSSGWETQYF,TGCGCCAGCAGCCAAGCGCGGGAGGGGGGCTCCAGCGGATGGGAGACCCAGTACTTC
TRBJ2-3,TRBD2,TRBV7-2,.,CASSLTSGGSDTQYF,TGTGCCAGCAGCTTGACTAGCGGGGGGTCCGATACGCAGTATTTT
TRBJ2-1,TRBD2,TRBV5-4,few,CASSPPGLDYNEQFF,TGTGCCAGCAGCCCTCCGGGACTAGACTACAATGAGCAGTTCTTC
TRBJ1-3,.,TRBV18,.,CASSLQARSGNTIYF,TGTGCCAGCTCACTGCAGGCCCGCTCTGGAAACACCATATATTTT
TRBJ1-1,.,TRBV10-3,.,CAIRPGAGDTEAFF,TGTGCCATCAGACCAGGGGCGGGGGACACTGAAGCTTTCTTT
TRBJ2-1,TRBD2,TRBV7-6,.,CASSLATSGSKNEQFF,TGTGCCAGCAGCTTAGCTACTAGCGGGAGTAAGAATGAGCAGTTCTTC
TRBJ1-4,.,TRBV4-3,.,CASSQDGGEKLFF,TGCGCCAGCAGCCAAGACGGGGGTGAAAAACTGTTTTTT
TRBJ1-5,.,TRBV4-3,few,CASSQDVGGTQPQHF,TGCGCCAGCAGCCAAGACGTCGGGGGGACTCAGCCCCAGCATTTT